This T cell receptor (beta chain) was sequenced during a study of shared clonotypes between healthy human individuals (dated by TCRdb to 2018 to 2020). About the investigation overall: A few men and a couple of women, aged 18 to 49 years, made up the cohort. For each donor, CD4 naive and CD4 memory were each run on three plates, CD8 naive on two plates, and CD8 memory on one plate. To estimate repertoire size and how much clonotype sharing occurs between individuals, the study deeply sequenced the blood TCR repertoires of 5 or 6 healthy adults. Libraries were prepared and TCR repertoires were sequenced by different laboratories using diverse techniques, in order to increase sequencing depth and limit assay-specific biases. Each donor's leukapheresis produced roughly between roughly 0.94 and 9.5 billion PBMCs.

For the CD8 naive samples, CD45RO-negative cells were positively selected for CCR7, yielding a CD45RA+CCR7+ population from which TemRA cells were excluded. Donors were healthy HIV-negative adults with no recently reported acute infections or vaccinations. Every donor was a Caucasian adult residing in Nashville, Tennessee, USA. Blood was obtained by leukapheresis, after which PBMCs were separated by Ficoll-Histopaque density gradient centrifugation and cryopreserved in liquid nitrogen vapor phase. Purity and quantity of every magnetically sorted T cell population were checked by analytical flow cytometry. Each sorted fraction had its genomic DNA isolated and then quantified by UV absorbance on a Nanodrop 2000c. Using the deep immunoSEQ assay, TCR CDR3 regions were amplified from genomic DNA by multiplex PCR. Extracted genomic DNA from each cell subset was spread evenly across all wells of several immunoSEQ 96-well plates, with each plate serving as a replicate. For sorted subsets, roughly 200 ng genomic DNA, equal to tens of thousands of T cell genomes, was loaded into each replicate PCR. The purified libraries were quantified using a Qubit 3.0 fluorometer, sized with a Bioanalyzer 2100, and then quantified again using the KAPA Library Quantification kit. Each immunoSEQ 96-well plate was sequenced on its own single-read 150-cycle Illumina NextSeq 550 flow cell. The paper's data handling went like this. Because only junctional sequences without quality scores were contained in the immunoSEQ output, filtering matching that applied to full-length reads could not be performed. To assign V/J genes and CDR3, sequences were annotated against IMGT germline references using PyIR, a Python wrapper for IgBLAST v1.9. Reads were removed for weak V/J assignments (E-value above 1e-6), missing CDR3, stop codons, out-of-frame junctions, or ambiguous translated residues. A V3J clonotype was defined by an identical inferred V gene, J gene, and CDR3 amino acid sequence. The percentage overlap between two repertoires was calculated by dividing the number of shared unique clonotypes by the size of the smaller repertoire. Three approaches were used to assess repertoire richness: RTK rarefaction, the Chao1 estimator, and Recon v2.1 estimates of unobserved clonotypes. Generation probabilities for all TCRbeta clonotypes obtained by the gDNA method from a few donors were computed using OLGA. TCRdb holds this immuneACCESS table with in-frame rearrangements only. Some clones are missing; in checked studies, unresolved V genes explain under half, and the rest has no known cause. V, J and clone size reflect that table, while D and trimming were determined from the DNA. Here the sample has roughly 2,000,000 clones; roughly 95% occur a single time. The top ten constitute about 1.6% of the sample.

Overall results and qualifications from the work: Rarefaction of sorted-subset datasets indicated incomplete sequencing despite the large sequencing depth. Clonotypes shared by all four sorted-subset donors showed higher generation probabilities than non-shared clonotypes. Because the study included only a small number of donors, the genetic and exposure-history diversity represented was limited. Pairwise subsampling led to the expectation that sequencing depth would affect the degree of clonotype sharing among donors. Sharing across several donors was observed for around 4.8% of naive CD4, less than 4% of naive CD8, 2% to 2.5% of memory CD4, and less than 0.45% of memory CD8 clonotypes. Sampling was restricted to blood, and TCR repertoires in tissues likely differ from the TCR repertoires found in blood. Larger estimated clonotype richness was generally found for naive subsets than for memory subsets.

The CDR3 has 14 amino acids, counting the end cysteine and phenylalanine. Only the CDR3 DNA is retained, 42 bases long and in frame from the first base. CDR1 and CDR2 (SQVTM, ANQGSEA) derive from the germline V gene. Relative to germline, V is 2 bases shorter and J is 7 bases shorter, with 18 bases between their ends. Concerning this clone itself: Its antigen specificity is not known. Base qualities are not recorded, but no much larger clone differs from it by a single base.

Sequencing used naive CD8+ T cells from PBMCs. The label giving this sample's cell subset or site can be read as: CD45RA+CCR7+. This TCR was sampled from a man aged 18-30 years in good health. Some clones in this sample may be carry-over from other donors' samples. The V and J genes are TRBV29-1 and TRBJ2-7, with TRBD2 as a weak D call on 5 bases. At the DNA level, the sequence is TGCAGCGTTGAAACTCCCGGCTACCGAGGGGAGCAGTACTTC. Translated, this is CSVETPGYRGEQYF.